The 30 T cell receptor beta chains listed next were all sequenced from one sample in a study of patients and donors after allogeneic stem cell transplantation. Via MiXCR, TCRdb re-called the RT-PCR reads, giving one row per CDR3 protein. The sample lists approximately 410,000 distinct CDR3 sequences; 16% were seen once. Source material: blood, either unsorted or a sorted T cell fraction (not recorded which). The receptors come from a human donor who was either an allogeneic HSCT recipient or a stem cell or donor lymphocyte infusion donor (not recorded which). It is not recorded whose cells these are; they may come from a transplant donor.

This clonotype came up a few times. The V gene is TRBV4-2, the J gene TRBJ2-1; D gene unclear. V gave up 2 bases and J gave up 5 bases, with 4 bases separating them. This CDR3 spans 12 amino acids. Looked up from germline, CDR1 is LGHNA and CDR2 is YNFKEQ. The CDR3 DNA reads TGTGCCAGCAGCCAAAAAGACAATGAGCAGTTCTTC. Translation: CASSQKDNEQFF.

This clonotype was seen many times. The rearrangement joins TRBV4-2 to TRBJ1-2; the match to TRBD1 covers 7 bases. CDR3 length equals 13 residues. Germline CDR1 LGHNA, CDR2 YNFKEQ. Trimming cost V 0 bases and J 8 bases; bases outside gene matches: 3. CDR3 in amino acids: CASSQDDRVGYTF. CDR3 DNA: TGTGCCAGCAGCCAAGATGACAGGGTGGGCTACACCTTC.

This clonotype was found many times. The rearrangement links TRBV29-1 to TRBJ1-2; 8 nucleotides align to TRBD1. The CDR3 contains 13 residues. The germline V gene has CDR1 SQVTM and CDR2 ANQGSEA. J was trimmed by 4 bases and V by 6 bases; bases with no gene match: 7. In nucleotides, the CDR3 is TGCAGCGTCGCTGACAGGGGAGTCTATGGCTACACCTTC. Translated: CSVADRGVYGYTF.

The CDR3 reads CASSLPRNGLTEAFF. CDR3 nucleotides: TGTGCCAGCAGCTTACCCCGGAACGGGTTGACTGAAGCTTTCTTT. The chain couples TRBV7-9 to TRBJ1-1, with D unresolved. The CDR3 totals 15 residues. Germline loops: CDR1 SEHNR, CDR2 FQNEAQ (reference sequence). Between the trimmed V and J ends, which lost 2 bases and 5 bases, there was a span of 15 bases.

The chain carries TRBV10-2 and TRBJ2-3; 8 bases fit TRBD2. Looked up from germline, CDR1 is WSHSY and CDR2 is SAAADI. V lost 3 bases to trimming and J lost 3 bases; unmatched junction nucleotides: 5. CDR3 length: 15 amino acids. The chain's CDR3 is CASSEEAGVTDTQYF. DNA of the CDR3: TGCGCCAGCAGTGAAGAAGCGGGAGTAACAGATACGCAGTATTTT.

This clonotype was seen at least ten times. The chain uses TRBV6-1 and TRBJ2-7; 8 nucleotides align to TRBD2. The CDR3 is 14 amino acids. V gave up 9 bases and J gave up 6 bases; unmatched junction bases: 13. Germline V gene lookup returns CDR1 MNHNS and CDR2 SASEGT. The CDR3, as DNA: TGTGCCAGTAGAAATAGCGGGGAGCTTCTCGAGCAGTACTTC. Its translation is CASRNSGELLEQYF.

This clonotype was seen at least ten times. This chain links TRBV15 with TRBJ2-1; D gene ambiguous. The germline V gene has CDR1 LNHNV and CDR2 YYDKDF (reference sequence). The CDR3 has 13 amino acids. V was trimmed by 0 bases and J by 4 bases, leaving 4 bases between them. The CDR3 coding sequence is TGTGCCACCAGCAGAGAACAGTACAATGAGCAGTTCTTC. This sequence encodes CATSREQYNEQFF.

This clonotype was counted between two and nine times. This rearrangement joins TRBV25-1 to TRBJ2-2; the match to TRBD1 covers 8 bases. From germline, CDR1 is MGHDK and CDR2 SYGVNS. There are 17 residues in the CDR3. V lost 10 bases, J lost 0 bases, and 13 bases stayed unmatched. Here the CDR3 reads CATGPTRQGSNTGELFF. CDR3 nucleotides: TGTGCCACCGGGCCCACTCGACAGGGGTCGAACACCGGGGAGCTGTTTTTT.

V and J are TRBV19 and TRBJ2-7; TRBD1 matches at 8 bases. The J segment lost 3 bases and the V segment lost 2 bases, leaving 12 bases of the junction unmatched. This CDR3 spans 17 amino acids. CDR1 and CDR2 (germline): LNHDA, SQIVND (reference sequence). This chain's CDR3 is CASSIRGQGALDYEQYF. CDR3 nucleotides: TGTGCCAGTAGTATAAGAGGGCAGGGGGCGTTGGACTACGAGCAGTACTTC.

This clonotype was counted between two and nine times. The J gene is TRBJ2-2, the V gene TRBV4-3; D is perhaps TRBD2 (5 bases). The CDR3 is 15 residues long. V was cut by 3 bases and J by 5 bases, with 13 bases left in between. The germline CDR1 and CDR2 sequences are LGHNA and YSLEER. CDR3 coding DNA: TGCGCCAGCAGCCACGCCGGGGTATGGACCGGGGAGCTGTTTTTT. It yields the protein CASSHAGVWTGELFF.

There are many counts of this clonotype. V usage is TRBV12-3 or TRBV12-4 and J usage is TRBJ2-2, with D perhaps TRBD1 (5 bases). Trimming took off 6 bases at V and 6 bases at J, with 11 bases between the two ends. The CDR3 is made up of 13 amino acids. The DNA of the CDR3 is TGTGCCAGCAGACCCCAAGGGGCCGGGGAGCTGTTTTTT. This sequence encodes CASRPQGAGELFF.

The CDR3: CAISEGGYEQYF. In nucleotides, the CDR3 is TGTGCCATCAGTGAGGGGGGCTACGAGCAGTACTTC. The chain has TRBV10-3 and TRBJ2-7; D possibly uses TRBD1 or TRBD2 (5 bases each). The CDR3 is made up of 12 amino acids. Trimming took off 2 bases at V and 3 bases at J, with 5 bases between the two ends. CDR1 ENHRY and CDR2 SYGVKD come from the germline V gene.

A few counts support this clonotype. The rearrangement joins TRBV7-3 to TRBJ2-1; the D gene is possibly TRBD2 (6 bases). This CDR3 has 14 residues. Germline loops: CDR1 SGHTA, CDR2 FQGTGA. V was cut by 8 bases and J by 1 base, with 12 bases left in between. CDR3 coding DNA: TGTGCCAGCGGGAGGAGTGGGTCCTACAATGAGCAGTTCTTC. Its translation is CASGRSGSYNEQFF. The variable domain in full, completed from reference TRBV7-3 and TRBJ2-1, reads GAGVSQTPSNKVTEKGKYVELRCDPISGHTALYWYRQSLGQGPEFLIYFQGTGAADDSGLPNDRFFAVRPEGSVSTLKIQRTERGDSAVYLCASGRSGSYNEQFFGPGTRLTVL.

J is TRBJ1-4 and V is TRBV7-9; TRBD1 might be the D (5 bases). Per germline, CDR1 SEHNR and CDR2 FQNEAQ (reference sequence). With 5 bases removed from V and 4 bases from J, the gap between germline ends came to 11 bases. The CDR3 covers 14 residues. The CDR3 loop is CASSLLGGNEKLFF. The CDR3 DNA reads as TGTGCCAGCAGCCTACTCGGGGGTAATGAAAAACTGTTTTTT.

This clonotype was counted a few times. The chain uses TRBV28 and TRBJ1-2, with D hard to call. The V and J ends lost 2 bases and 4 bases respectively, with 8 bases between them. Germline CDR1 is MDHEN and CDR2 is SYDVKM. This CDR3 is built from 13 residues. Here the CDR3 reads CASSLEHIYGYTF. In nucleotides, the CDR3 is TGTGCCAGCAGTTTAGAACATATCTATGGCTACACCTTC.

This clonotype has just a few counts. This chain joins TRBV14 and TRBJ2-5; D ambiguous. V was pared by 4 bases and J by 7 bases, with 16 bases between. The CDR3 covers 14 residues. CDR1 is SGHDN, CDR2 FVKESK, per germline. The CDR3, as DNA: TGTGCCAGCAGCCCGAACCGGGCCCCGGGGACCCAGTACTTC. This encodes CASSPNRAPGTQYF. The full variable domain, in which reference TRBV14 and TRBJ2-5 provide the parts outside the CDR3, is EAGVTQFPSHSVIEKGQTVTLRCDPISGHDNLYWYRRVMGKEIKFLLHFVKESKQDESGMPNNRFLAERTGGTYSTLKVQPAELEDSGVYFCASSPNRAPGTQYFGPGTRLLVL.

This clonotype was seen a few times. The chain employs TRBV11-2 and TRBJ2-2; 7 bases agree with TRBD2. The ends lost 5 bases at V and 4 bases at J; junction bases unmatched: 13. The CDR3 length is 17 residues. Germline loops: CDR1 SGHAT, CDR2 FQNNGV. CDR3 DNA sequence: TGTGCCAGCAGCCCCCCGATCGGGAGGCGTCGCACCGGGGAGCTGTTTTTT. The encoded protein is CASSPPIGRRRTGELFF.

This clonotype was recorded once. The rearrangement uses TRBV4-3 and TRBJ2-7, with 7 bases identical to TRBD2. The germline V gene encodes CDR1 LGHNA and CDR2 YSLEER. This CDR3 is 16 amino acids long. V was clipped by 1 base and J by 5 bases; unmatched bases: 11. The CDR3 spells CASSQGGPGLADEQYF. CDR3 sequence (DNA): TGCGCCAGCAGCCAAGGAGGTCCCGGTCTAGCGGACGAGCAGTACTTC.

This clonotype was counted at least ten times. The rearrangement joins TRBV3-1 to TRBJ2-1; D is unresolved. The CDR3 runs to 15 residues. Trimming removed 0 bases at V and 0 bases at J, with 6 bases between. Germline CDR1 and CDR2: LGHDT and YNNKEL (reference sequence). CDR3 amino acids: CASSQDGGSYNEQFF. The CDR3 DNA follows: TGTGCCAGCAGCCAAGATGGCGGCTCCTACAATGAGCAGTTCTTC.

CDR3 amino acids: CASSMGGKERQYF. The DNA of the CDR3 is TGTGCCAGTAGTATGGGGGGTAAGGAGCGCCAGTACTTC. The genes are TRBV19 and TRBJ2-5; perhaps TRBD2 as D (6 bases). Germline CDR1 reads LNHDA; CDR2 reads SQIVND (reference sequence). V lost 3 bases, J lost 10 bases, and 15 bases lay in between. This CDR3 contains 13 residues.

This clonotype was counted ten times or more. The chain carries TRBV29-1 and TRBJ1-2; D unresolved. V dropped 6 bases and J dropped 2 bases, with 22 bases sitting between them. The germline V gene has CDR1 SQVTM and CDR2 ANQGSEA. The CDR3 loop spans 16 amino acids. CDR3 amino acids: CSVHGEWRGGNYGYTF. Written as DNA, the CDR3 is TGCAGCGTCCATGGGGAATGGCGGGGTGGAAACTATGGCTACACCTTC.

The chain uses TRBV5-1 and TRBJ1-2; weak D call: TRBD1 (6 bases). V lost 4 bases, J lost 6 bases, and 13 bases lay in between. The CDR3 has 13 amino acids. From germline, CDR1 is SGHRS and CDR2 YFSETQ. DNA of the CDR3: TGCGCCAGCAGCCTGAACGGGGGCAATGGCTACACCTTC. It translates to CASSLNGGNGYTF.

The chain uses TRBV7-9 and TRBJ2-1; 8 bases are a match to TRBD1. Germline-derived CDR1 and CDR2 are SEHNR and FQNEAQ (reference sequence). CDR3 length: 13 amino acids. The V gene end was trimmed by 5 bases and the J gene end by 7 bases; junction bases not matched to a gene: 4. The CDR3 protein is CASSRDRMNEQFF. Here the CDR3 DNA reads TGTGCCAGCAGCCGGGACAGGATGAATGAGCAGTTCTTC. Filled out from reference TRBV7-9 and TRBJ2-1, the complete variable domain reads DTGVSQNPRHKITKRGQNVTFRCDPISEHNRLYWYRQTLGQGPEFLTYFQNEAQLEKSRLLSDRFSAERPKGSFSTLEIQRTEQGDSAMYLCASSRDRMNEQFFGPGTRLTVL.

This clonotype showed up just a few times. The chain joins TRBV20-1 to TRBJ2-2; no firm D call. The CDR3 spans 14 residues. V lost 3 bases, J lost 2 bases, and 10 bases lay in between. The germline V gene has CDR1 DFQATT and CDR2 SNEGSKA (reference sequence). Written as DNA, the CDR3 is TGCAGTGCTAGGGTGGCAGCCAACACCGGGGAGCTGTTTTTT. Translation: CSARVAANTGELFF.

This clonotype was detected many times. The V and J genes are TRBV29-1 and TRBJ1-2; D is unclear. CDR1 and CDR2 from the germline V gene are SQVTM and ANQGSEA. This CDR3 has 13 amino acids. Trimming took 4 bases from V and 7 from J, leaving 16 bases between them. Here the CDR3 DNA reads TGCAGCGTTGGCAGTTTCCCAGGAGGTGGCTACACCTTC. Protein sequence: CSVGSFPGGGYTF.

This clonotype appeared many times. The rearrangement links TRBV5-1 to TRBJ2-1, with a tentative D call TRBD2 (5 bases). Per the germline V gene, CDR1 is SGHRS and CDR2 is YFSETQ. This CDR3 has 12 residues. The germline V and J ends were trimmed by 0 bases and 9 bases, with 7 bases remaining between them. In DNA, the CDR3 is TGCGCCAGCAGCTTGGGAGGGAGTGAGCAGTTCTTC. Translated: CASSLGGSEQFF.

The sample holds a few counts of this clonotype. The CDR3 here is CASGPPYQETQYF. CDR3 in DNA: TGTGCTAGTGGTCCCCCGTACCAAGAGACCCAGTACTTC. V gene TRBV12-5 combines with J gene TRBJ2-5; no definite D call. The V and J ends lost 5 bases and 0 bases respectively, with 7 bases between them. The CDR3 contains 13 residues. CDR1 and CDR2 (germline): LGHNT, FRNRAP.

The sample holds a few counts of this clonotype. This clone may be a read error of a much larger clone one base away. The CDR3 ends on some other residue instead of the conserved phenylalanine or tryptophan, so this is likely a read error. The rearrangement uses TRBV5-1 and TRBJ1-2, with D uncertain. Looked up from germline, CDR1 is SGHRS and CDR2 is YFSETQ. Trimming shortened V by 4 bases and J by 2 bases, and 12 bases separated the two germline ends. This CDR3 is 14 amino acids long. The DNA for the CDR3 is TGCGCCAGCAGCCAAACCGGGCCGAACTATGGCTACACCCTC. The encoded protein is CASSQTGPNYGYTL.

This chain links TRBV20-1 with TRBJ2-1; TRBD2 matches 13 bases. CDR3 length: 15 residues. Germline V gene lookup returns CDR1 DFQATT and CDR2 SNEGSKA (reference sequence). Unmatched junction bases numbered 7, after V lost 4 bases and J lost 7 bases. CDR3 DNA sequence: TGCAGTGCTACCAGGACTAGCGGGAGTCGTAATGAGCAGTTCTTC. Translated, it gives CSATRTSGSRNEQFF.

This clonotype was observed a handful of times. The chain joins TRBV7-2 to TRBJ1-5; 9 nucleotides align to TRBD1. J lost 9 bases, V lost 3 bases, and 9 bases had no gene match. CDR3 length: 15 amino acids. CDR1 is SGHTA and CDR2 is FQGNSA in the germline V gene. In nucleotides, the CDR3 is TGTGCCAGCAGCTTGGGGACAGGGTTAGATGTGCCCCAGCATTTT. Its protein product is CASSLGTGLDVPQHF.